Listed below are T cell receptor beta chains from one sample, sequenced in a study of T-cell memory formation after mild COVID-19. Via MiXCR, TCRdb re-called the 5' RACE reads, giving one row per CDR3 protein. Of around 55,000 distinct CDR3 sequences listed, 9.5% are singletons. Sequenced material: PBMCs or a T cell subset sorted from them (not recorded which). These receptors were taken from a man aged 18 to 30 who had mild COVID-19 (a few samples of this study predate the infection). Cell type and time point are not known. Both conserved end residues are part of each CDR3. The D gene is left open where the match is weak. Size values are once, few and many counts, or a class for expanded clones, and some rows have none.

J | V | D | size | CDR3 | DNA
TRBJ2-6 | TRBV5-1 | NA | many | CASSPGLAGANVLTF | TGCGCCAGCAGCCCCGGACTGGCTGGGGCCAACGTCCTGACTTTC
TRBJ1-5 | TRBV7-9 | NA | NA | CASSLMGSQPQHF | TGTGCCAGCAGCTTAATGGGAAGCCAGCCCCAGCATTTT
TRBJ2-2 | TRBV2 | NA | few | CASSGTQVLGGELFF | TGTGCCAGCAGTGGAACACAGGTTCTTGGCGGGGAGCTGTTTTTT
TRBJ1-1 | TRBV20-1 | NA | many | CSAPTGSSTEAFF | TGCAGTGCCCCAACAGGGTCATCTACTGAAGCTTTCTTT
TRBJ1-6 | TRBV6-5 | NA | NA | CASSYSGHRSYNSPLHF | TGTGCCAGCAGTTACTCCGGACATCGCTCCTATAATTCACCCCTCCACTTT
TRBJ2-5 | TRBV6-6 | NA | NA | CASSYGVRGETQYF | TGTGCCAGCAGTTACGGGGTACGGGGGGAGACCCAGTACTTC
TRBJ2-2 | TRBV27 | NA | NA | CASSLGRDTGELFF | TGTGCCAGCAGTTTGGGCAGGGACACCGGGGAGCTGTTTTTT
TRBJ2-3 | TRBV7-3 | TRBD2 | NA | CASSLSGVTDTQYF | TGTGCCAGCAGCCTTAGCGGGGTTACAGATACGCAGTATTTT
TRBJ2-3 | TRBV12-3/TRBV12-4 | NA | many | CASSLTGDTQYF | TGTGCCAGCAGTTTAACAGGAGATACGCAGTATTTT
TRBJ2-3 | TRBV7-6 | NA | few | CASSLGAGAGSTDTQYF | TGTGCCAGCAGCTTAGGCGCAGGGGCAGGATCCACAGATACGCAGTATTTT
TRBJ2-3 | TRBV29-1 | NA | NA | CSVDRRGADTQYF | TGCAGCGTTGACAGAAGGGGGGCAGATACGCAGTATTTT
TRBJ1-6 | TRBV7-9 | TRBD1 | NA | CASGGTGYSPLHF | TGTGCCAGCGGGGGGACAGGGTATTCACCCCTCCACTTT